This T cell receptor (beta chain) was sequenced in a study of cytomegalovirus exposure and HLA in healthy donors. The primer mix had 60 Vbeta and 13 Jbeta primers. Sequencing was performed with immunoSEQ multiplex PCR; in TCRdb, only in-frame clones are kept and a portion is missing. There are 150,000 to 170,000 clones in the sample; approximately 69% occur only once, and approximately 2.1% lies in the top ten. Trimming took 2 bases from V and 2 from J, leaving 5 bases between them. The CDR3 has 12 amino acids. Germline CDR1 SGHRS, CDR2 YFSETQ. This TCR was recovered from a man aged 30 to 45 in good health and CMV-seronegative. What was sequenced was PBMCs. The V call is TRBV5-1, the J call TRBJ2-7; TRBD1 is a possible D gene (5 bases). CDR3 sequence: CASSFRAYEQYF. The CDR3, as DNA: TGCGCCAGCAGCTTCAGGGCCTACGAGCAGTACTTC.